This is a list of T cell receptor beta chains from one sample in a study of blood T cell repertoires in COVID-19. TCRdb keeps only in-frame clones here, not all; method: immunoSEQ multiplex PCR. The data contain 150,000 to 200,000 clones, roughly 86% of them singletons. The sequencing sample was made of peripheral blood. These receptors were collected from a woman older than 75 in a cohort sampled during active or convalescent COVID-19. CDR3s include the opening cysteine and the closing phenylalanine or tryptophan. Each record gives: D gene, V gene, CDR3 protein. D genes are given only for firm matches.

D: .; V: TRBV19; CDR3: CASTGADTQYF
D: TRBD2; V: TRBV6-5; CDR3: CAGTGGGANVLTF
D: .; V: TRBV2; CDR3: CASSDRGLSNQPQHF
D: .; V: TRBV18; CDR3: CASSPGAEAFF
D: .; V: TRBV7-6; CDR3: CASSLGPTGQIYGYTF
D: .; V: TRBV21-1; CDR3: CASSKDPRTCSQPQHF
D: TRBD1; V: TRBV24-1; CDR3: CATSDTRQGGQPQHF
D: .; V: TRBV5-1; CDR3: CASSSFSSYNEQFF
D: TRBD1; V: TRBV11-2; CDR3: CASSLGITTGAVTNEKLFF
D: .; V: TRBV7-8; CDR3: CASSFAGFEKLFF
D: .; V: TRBV7-2; CDR3: CASSLARAGVTEKLFF
D: .; V: TRBV19; CDR3: CASSGPGGVNYGYTF
D: TRBD2; V: TRBV5-4; CDR3: CASSKTGTSDEQFF
D: .; V: TRBV7-9; CDR3: CASSSGNAEAFF
D: TRBD2; V: TRBV5-1; CDR3: CASSPGGSGELFF
D: TRBD2; V: TRBV7-2; CDR3: CASSLGLAGGEQFF
D: TRBD1; V: TRBV7-9; CDR3: CASSSGGYNEQFF